This T cell receptor (beta chain) is drawn from a study of follicular helper T cells after annual influenza vaccination. Study results and caveats: Yearly vaccinations repeatedly recalled conserved clonotypes in ICOS+CD38+ cTfh.

The sample's time point: 2015-2016 season, pre-vaccination. With respect to this clone: The antigen is unknown.

Some clones are missing from TCRdb's copy, which holds only in-frame ones; the method was immunoSEQ multiplex PCR. The repertoire holds several thousand clones, with 65% to 90% as singletons. The CDR3 extends over 13 amino acids. The germline gives CDR1 MNHNY, CDR2 SVGAGI (reference sequence). The ends were cut back, 2 bases at V and 4 bases at J, with 9 bases in the middle. The specimen was CXCR5+ CD38- circulating T follicular helper cells from blood, collected on the day of influenza vaccination. Regarding subset: circulating Tfh, non-naive CD4+CXCR5+PD-1+ (ICOS+CD38+ or ICOS-CD38-). The TCR comes from an adult who received the influenza vaccine. The V gene is TRBV6-6, the J gene TRBJ2-7; possible D gene TRBD2, 5 bases. CDR3 nucleotides: TGTGCCAGCAGTTACCAGAGGGTTTACGAGCAGTACTTC. Translated, it gives CASSYQRVYEQYF.